The 25 T cell receptor beta chains presented below share a single source sample, sequenced in a study of cytomegalovirus exposure and HLA in healthy donors. Amplification used 60 Vbeta primers and 13 Jbeta primers. Assay used: immunoSEQ multiplex PCR; TCRdb lists only in-frame clones, some missing. The data show fewer than 200,000 clones, 75% to 80% seen once. The source material was PBMCs. All receptors come from a woman aged 40 to 55 in good health and CMV-seropositive.

The chain carries TRBV27 and TRBJ2-7; TRBD2 is a possible D gene (6 bases). CDR1 is MNHEY and CDR2 is SMNVEV in the germline V gene (reference sequence). This CDR3 is built from 15 residues. V lost 8 bases and J 3 bases, leaving 20 bases between the germline ends. The CDR3 reads CASSSGVGAGYEQYF. The CDR3 nucleotides are TGTGCCAGCTCTTCGGGGGTCGGGGCTGGCTACGAGCAGTACTTC.

This clone appeared a single time. V is TRBV7-9 and J is TRBJ2-7; 10 positions match TRBD1. CDR3 length: 14 amino acids. Germline trimming cut 7 bases from V and 4 bases from J; bases unmatched to any gene: 7. From germline, CDR1 is SEHNR and CDR2 FQNEAQ (reference sequence). Here the CDR3 DNA reads TGTGCCAGCAACTTCGGGACAGGGGATTACGAGCAGTACTTC. Its translation is CASNFGTGDYEQYF.

This chain uses TRBV18 with TRBJ1-1; the D gene is possibly TRBD1 (6 bases). The V and J ends lost 5 bases and 3 bases respectively, with 16 bases between them. Germline CDR1 is KGHSH and CDR2 is LQKENI. The CDR3 loop spans 15 amino acids. The DNA for the CDR3 is TGTGCCAGCTCATGGGGCAGGGGTATGGACACTGAAGCTTTCTTT. Its protein product is CASSWGRGMDTEAFF.

The V gene is TRBV4-3, the J gene TRBJ2-2; TRBD2 matches at 15 bases. The CDR3 is made up of 18 amino acids. The junction had 3 bases not matched to a gene; V was cut back by 4 bases and J by 0 bases. The V gene's germline CDR1 is LGHNA and CDR2 YSLEER. CDR3 sequence (DNA): TGCGCCAGCAGCCCGGGACTAGCGGGGGGCGCGAACACCGGGGAGCTGTTTTTT. Protein: CASSPGLAGGANTGELFF.

The gene calls are TRBV6-5 and TRBJ2-7, with a weak D call TRBD2 (6 bases). Per the germline V gene, CDR1 is MNHEY and CDR2 is SVGAGI. The V and J ends lost 2 bases and 2 bases respectively, with 10 bases between them. The CDR3 consists of 14 residues. CDR3 protein: CASSYARGAYEQYF. The DNA for the CDR3 is TGTGCCAGCAGTTACGCCCGCGGGGCCTACGAGCAGTACTTC.

V usage is TRBV9 and J usage is TRBJ2-3, with TRBD2 matching 9 bases. The germline V gene encodes CDR1 SGDLS and CDR2 YYNGEE. The V gene end was trimmed by 4 bases and the J gene end by 0 bases; junction bases not matched to a gene: 12. The CDR3 covers 18 residues. CDR3: CASSPVAGVASSTDTQYF. CDR3 sequence (DNA): TGTGCCAGCAGCCCCGTAGCGGGAGTGGCTTCTAGCACAGATACGCAGTATTTT.

Written as DNA, the CDR3 is TGTGCCAGCAGTTTGCCCAGGAACACCGGGGAGCTGTTTTTT. Amino acid sequence: CASSLPRNTGELFF. V and J are TRBV25-1 and TRBJ2-2; D unclear. The V gene's germline CDR1 is MGHDK and CDR2 SYGVNS. This CDR3 region has 14 residues. Trimming pared 5 bases from V and 1 base from J, leaving 8 bases between.

In nucleotides, the CDR3 is TGTGCCAGCAGTGCCTATGGCGAGCAGTACTTC. This translates into CASSAYGEQYF. The J gene is TRBJ2-7, the V gene TRBV28; D gene unclear. This CDR3 comprises 11 residues. Trimming stripped 5 bases from V and 6 bases from J, with 8 bases between. Germline V gene sequence: CDR1 MDHEN, CDR2 SYDVKM.

J is TRBJ2-2 and V is TRBV6-5; 8 bases are shared with TRBD2. After removal of 4 bases from V and 7 bases from J, the junction contained 5 bases not matched to a gene. The CDR3 is 14 residues long. CDR1 and CDR2 (germline): MNHEY, SVGAGI. The CDR3 DNA reads TGTGCCAGCAGTTCCGGGGGGGTTGGCGGGGAGCTGTTTTTT. It is translated as CASSSGGVGGELFF.

V gene TRBV5-1 combines with J gene TRBJ1-2; D unclear. The V and J ends lost 0 bases and 4 bases respectively, with 10 bases between them. The CDR3 covers 14 residues. Germline V gene data show CDR1 as SGHRS and CDR2 as YFSETQ. CDR3 bases: TGCGCCAGCAGCTTGGGCGCAGGTGGCTATGGCTACACCTTC. Translated: CASSLGAGGYGYTF.

The rearrangement uses TRBV19 and TRBJ1-3; the D is unclear. The CDR3 is 16 residues long. Germline V lookup: CDR1 LNHDA, CDR2 SQIVND (reference sequence). The V end was cut by 8 bases, the J end by 0 bases, with 17 bases between. CDR3 sequence reads: CASCVYGSGSGNTIYF. In nucleotides, the CDR3 is TGTGCCAGTTGTGTGTATGGGAGCGGCTCTGGAAACACCATATATTTT.

The rearrangement links TRBV7-9 to TRBJ2-5; 9 bases are a match to TRBD1. Per the germline V gene, CDR1 is SEHNR and CDR2 is FQNEAQ (reference sequence). V shed 3 bases, J shed 4 bases, and the junction held 3 bases outside the gene matches. The CDR3 runs to 14 residues. The CDR3 region has the DNA TGTGCCAGCAGCTTGGGACAGGGAACAGAGACCCAGTACTTC. As protein: CASSLGQGTETQYF.

The chain is built from TRBV6-6 and TRBJ2-7; perhaps TRBD2 as D (5 bases). The germline V gene has CDR1 MNHNY and CDR2 SVGAGI (reference sequence). The CDR3 is made up of 15 amino acids. Trimming stripped 0 bases from V and 3 bases from J, with 12 bases between. The CDR3 region has the DNA TGTGCCAGCAGTTACTCCGCGGGTTTCAACTACGAGCAGTACTTC. Its translation: CASSYSAGFNYEQYF.

This clone was seen only a few times. The chain joins TRBV29-1 to TRBJ2-7; 12 bases match TRBD2. Germline trimming cut 4 bases from V and 5 bases from J; bases unmatched to any gene: 3. The CDR3 has 13 residues. Germline-derived CDR1 and CDR2 are SQVTM and ANQGSEA. The CDR3 reads CSVVTSGSNEQYF. In DNA form, the CDR3 reads TGCAGCGTTGTGACTAGCGGGAGTAACGAGCAGTACTTC.

There are a few counts of this clone. This chain joins TRBV7-2 and TRBJ2-3; no reliable D call. This CDR3 has 13 residues. Deletions cut 2 bases from V and 4 bases from J, with 7 bases between. The germline V gene encodes CDR1 SGHTA and CDR2 FQGNSA. The CDR3 protein is CASSLSFADTQYF. CDR3 nucleotide sequence: TGTGCCAGCAGCTTATCTTTCGCAGATACGCAGTATTTT.

As for this clone: Germline and junction disagree at one end, which may indicate a read error. This sample also contains other DNA sequences that code for the same CDR3. The rearrangement uses TRBV28 and TRBJ1-2; no clear D. The CDR3 has 12 residues. From germline, CDR1 is MDHEN and CDR2 SYDVKM. The DNA of the CDR3 is TGTGCCAGCAGTTTACGGGGAAATGGGTACACCTTC. Residues: CASSLRGNGYTF.

This sequence joins TRBV5-1 and TRBJ2-7; D might be TRBD1 (5 bases). The CDR3 sequence is 14 residues long. Germline-derived CDR1 and CDR2 are SGHRS and YFSETQ. The V gene lost 1 base and the J gene lost 0 bases, with 8 bases spanning the gap. In DNA, the CDR3 is TGCGCCAGCAGCTTGAGGGGCCTCTCCTACGAGCAGTACTTC. Protein: CASSLRGLSYEQYF.

The chain links TRBV11-3 to TRBJ2-7, with D possibly TRBD1 on 5 matching bases. Germline CDR1 reads SGHNT; CDR2 reads YENEEA. The V end lost 5 bases, the J end lost 1 base, and 15 bases lay between the germline ends. The CDR3 loop spans 15 amino acids. CDR3 DNA sequence: TGTGCCAGCAGCCCGTTAGGGGCAAGTTCCTACGAGCAGTACTTC. Translated, it gives CASSPLGASSYEQYF.

The chain is built from TRBV5-1 and TRBJ1-3, with 10 nucleotides matching TRBD1. Germline assignment: CDR1 SGHRS and CDR2 YFSETQ. There are 14 residues in the CDR3. V was clipped by 3 bases and J by 6 bases; unmatched bases: 3. CDR3 in DNA: TGCGCCAGCAGCTGGGGGACAGGGGAAAACACCATATATTTT. Amino acid sequence: CASSWGTGENTIYF.

This rearrangement joins TRBV19 to TRBJ1-3; D is possibly TRBD1 (6 bases). V lost 4 bases to trimming and J lost 4 bases, with 17 bases between them. Germline V lookup: CDR1 LNHDA, CDR2 SQIVND (reference sequence). This CDR3 is built from 16 residues. The chain's CDR3 is CASSRGRGAEGNTIYF. The CDR3 DNA follows: TGTGCCAGTAGTAGGGGTCGGGGGGCTGAAGGAAACACCATATATTTT.

The V and J genes are TRBV7-2 and TRBJ1-3, with D possibly TRBD1 on 6 matching bases. This CDR3 has 16 residues. Trimming left V 5 bases short and J 0 bases short, with 14 bases between. Germline V CDR1 and CDR2: SGHTA, FQGNSA. The CDR3 loop reads CASSASRTVSGNTIYF. The CDR3 nucleotides read TGTGCCAGCAGCGCAAGCCGGACAGTCTCTGGAAACACCATATATTTT.

The chain links TRBV28 to TRBJ1-4, with D perhaps TRBD1 (5 bases). V was pared by 3 bases and J by 1 base, with 6 bases between. CDR3 size: 14 residues. Germline V lookup: CDR1 MDHEN, CDR2 SYDVKM. The CDR3 reads CASSFGGTNEKLFF. The DNA for the CDR3 is TGTGCCAGCAGTTTCGGGGGAACTAATGAAAAACTGTTTTTT.

Written as DNA, the CDR3 is TGTGCCAGCAGCGTAGAAGGACTAACCACCGGGGAGCTGTTTTTT. Its translation is CASSVEGLTTGELFF. The rearrangement joins TRBV9 to TRBJ2-2; possibly TRBD2 for D (6 bases). This CDR3 spans 15 amino acids. V was shortened by 0 bases and J by 4 bases, with 10 bases between the two germline ends. Germline CDR1 SGDLS, CDR2 YYNGEE.

The chain couples TRBV19 to TRBJ1-1; D unresolved. Germline CDR1 is LNHDA and CDR2 is SQIVND (reference sequence). Trimming left V 5 bases short and J 0 bases short, with 16 bases between. The CDR3 has 16 amino acids. CDR3 loop: CASSEPWTGMNTEAFF. The CDR3 DNA sequence: TGTGCCAGTAGTGAACCTTGGACGGGAATGAACACTGAAGCTTTCTTT.

The rearrangement uses TRBV4-3 and TRBJ1-4; a possible D gene is TRBD1 (6 bases). Trimming stripped 4 bases from V and 5 bases from J, with 17 bases between. Looked up from germline, CDR1 is LGHNA and CDR2 is YSLEER. The CDR3 has 16 residues. The CDR3 region has the DNA TGCGCCAGCAGCCGAACATGGGGGGGGCTGAATGAAAAACTGTTTTTT. It specifies CASSRTWGGLNEKLFF.